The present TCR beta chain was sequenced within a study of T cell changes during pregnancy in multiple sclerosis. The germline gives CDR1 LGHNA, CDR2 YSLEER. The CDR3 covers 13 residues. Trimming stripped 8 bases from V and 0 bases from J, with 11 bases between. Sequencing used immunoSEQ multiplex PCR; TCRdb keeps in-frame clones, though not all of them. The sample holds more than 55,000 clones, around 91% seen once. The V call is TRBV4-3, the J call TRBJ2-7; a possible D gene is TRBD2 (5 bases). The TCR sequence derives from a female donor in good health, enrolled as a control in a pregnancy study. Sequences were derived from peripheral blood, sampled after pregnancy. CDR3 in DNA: TGCGCCAGCCGGGCGGGCAGCTCCTACGAGCAGTACTTC. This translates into CASRAGSSYEQYF.